Sequencing of this T cell receptor (beta chain) was carried out in a study of CD8 T cells in ankylosing spondylitis. Study results and caveats: Relatively scarce in peripheral blood, disease-linked clones were CD8+. Matched ankylosing spondylitis synovial fluid reportedly contained a significantly enriched population of disease-linked clones. In synovial fluid and blood from reactive arthritis, some motif variants were previously reported. A TCR beta motif of 8 or 9 highly homologous variants appeared characteristic of ankylosing spondylitis blood.

TCR beta libraries were made by quantitative 5'-RACE with molecular barcodes. TCRdb ran MiXCR on the 5' RACE reads and lists one entry per CDR3 protein. The repertoire includes approximately 300,000 distinct CDR3 sequences, 7% to 9% of them detected once, and about 15% sits in the top ten. This clonotype was counted only a few times. What it binds is not known. The sequence was collected from a male donor with ankylosing spondylitis. The material sequenced was blood, either unsorted or a sorted T cell fraction (not recorded which).

Here the CDR3 DNA reads TGCGCCAGCACTGACCTCAGGGGGTCCGGGGCCAACGTCCTGACTTTC. Its translation is CASTDLRGSGANVLTF. This rearrangement joins TRBV10-2 to TRBJ2-6; 7 bases are a match to TRBD1. The CDR3 contains 16 residues. Germline V lookup: CDR1 WSHSY, CDR2 SAAADI. V shed 7 bases, J shed 4 bases, and the junction held 10 bases outside the gene matches.